The rows below give T cell receptor beta chains drawn from one sample of a study of tumor-infiltrating lymphocytes in localized non-small cell lung cancer. Using immunoSEQ multiplex PCR, the repertoire was profiled, and TCRdb retains in-frame clones only, with some absent. This table holds about 16,000 clones, roughly 72% found once. Input material: lung tumor tissue. The receptors originated from a human donor with non-small cell lung cancer. The CDR3 runs from the conserved cysteine through the conserved F or W. The D gene is left open where the match is weak. Only some rows state a clone size, as once, few, many or a class for expanded clones.

size	V	J	D	CDR3	DNA
once	TRBV4-3	TRBJ1-4	.	CASSPTRFSTNEKLFF	TGCGCCAGCAGCCCTACAAGGTTCTCAACTAATGAAAAACTGTTTTTT
.	TRBV5-5	TRBJ2-3	.	CASSFGFTDTQYF	TGTGCCAGCAGCTTCGGCTTCACAGATACGCAGTATTTT
.	TRBV18	TRBJ2-3	TRBD2	CASSSQGGGTDTQYF	TGTGCCAGCTCATCTCAGGGAGGGGGCACAGATACGCAGTATTTT
.	TRBV13	TRBJ2-6	.	CASVLTSRVEAGANVLTF	TGTGCCAGCGTCTTGACCTCCAGGGTCGAGGCTGGGGCCAACGTCCTGACTTTC
.	TRBV30	TRBJ1-1	.	CAWSVGGNTEAFF	TGTGCCTGGAGTGTAGGGGGGAACACTGAAGCTTTCTTT
.	TRBV5-8	TRBJ2-2	.	CASSLAGHKTRELFF	TGTGCCAGCAGCTTGGCAGGGCACAAGACCCGGGAGCTGTTTTTT
.	TRBV4-3	TRBJ2-7	.	CASSQGRGDEQYF	TGCGCCAGCAGCCAAGGTAGAGGGGACGAGCAGTACTTC
few	TRBV7-8	TRBJ1-5	.	CASRGGSLDQPQHF	TGTGCCAGCAGGGGAGGGAGTCTAGATCAGCCCCAGCATTTT
once	TRBV5-5	TRBJ1-1	.	CASSLTGQITEAFF	TGTGCCAGCAGCTTGACCGGACAGATCACTGAAGCTTTCTTT
.	TRBV7-2	TRBJ2-4	.	CASSPRENKNIQYF	TGTGCCAGCAGCCCCAGAGAGAACAAAAACATTCAGTACTTC
.	TRBV6-5	TRBJ2-7	.	CASSYSAGAGHYEQYF	TGTGCCAGCAGTTACTCTGCGGGGGCTGGGCACTACGAGCAGTACTTC
.	TRBV30	TRBJ1-4	TRBD1	CAGRDRGRGNEKLFF	TGTGCCGGCCGGGACAGGGGGCGCGGTAATGAAAAACTGTTTTTT
.	TRBV20-1	TRBJ2-7	TRBD2	CGGLAGEQYF	TGCGGGGGACTAGCAGGCGAGCAGTACTTC
.	TRBV19	TRBJ2-7	TRBD1	CASSIQGQGPYEQYF	TGTGCCAGTAGTATCCAAGGACAGGGTCCCTACGAGCAGTACTTC
.	TRBV14	TRBJ2-7	TRBD1	CASSLTRGSEQYF	TGTGCCAGCAGCCTAACCAGGGGGAGCGAGCAGTACTTC
.	TRBV7-2	TRBJ2-1	TRBD1	CASRKPGQVAYNEQFF	TGTGCCAGCAGAAAACCGGGACAGGTAGCCTACAATGAGCAGTTCTTC
.	TRBV7-8	TRBJ2-3	TRBD2	CASSLWTREDTQYF	TGTGCCAGCAGCTTATGGACTAGAGAAGATACGCAGTATTTT
few	TRBV7-2	TRBJ2-7	.	CASSLSRSEQYF	TGTGCCAGCAGCTTAAGTAGATCCGAGCAGTACTTC
.	TRBV19	TRBJ1-5	.	CASSIVKGLNQPQHF	TGTGCCAGTAGTATCGTGAAGGGACTCAATCAGCCCCAGCATTTT
.	TRBV5-6	TRBJ2-7	.	CASSPPGQGTYEQYF	TGTGCCAGCAGCCCTCCGGGGCAGGGGACCTACGAGCAGTACTTC
.	TRBV7-8	TRBJ1-2	.	CASSLAQSGSSGYTF	TGTGCCAGCAGCTTAGCGCAATCAGGGTCGAGTGGCTACACCTTC
.	TRBV28	TRBJ2-4	.	CASSLSQHGNIQYF	TGTGCCAGCAGTTTGAGCCAGCACGGGAACATTCAGTACTTC
.	TRBV19	TRBJ2-7	.	CASSISQGGTGEQYF	TGTGCCAGTAGTATCTCGCAGGGGGGGACTGGCGAGCAGTACTTC
.	TRBV7-2	TRBJ2-1	TRBD2	CASSFMAGVLNNEQFF	TGTGCCAGCAGCTTCATGGCGGGAGTACTAAACAATGAGCAGTTCTTC
.	TRBV19	TRBJ1-2	.	CASTLAMDYGYTF	TGTGCCAGTACCCTTGCGATGGACTATGGCTACACCTTC
.	TRBV6-4	TRBJ2-7	.	CASSDYYEQYF	TGTGCCAGCAGTGACTACTACGAGCAGTACTTC
.	TRBV19	TRBJ2-1	.	CASSTLTSDEQFF	TGTGCCAGTAGTACTTTGACCAGCGATGAGCAGTTCTTC
.	TRBV5-1	TRBJ1-4	.	CASSLGSGEKLFF	TGCGCCAGCAGCTTGGGCTCAGGGGAAAAACTGTTTTTT
.	TRBV7-6	TRBJ2-2	.	CASSQGRLNTGELFF	TGTGCCAGCAGCCAGGGACGATTGAACACCGGGGAGCTGTTTTTT
.	TRBV5-6	TRBJ2-1	.	CASSSVGGRTPRNEQFF	TGTGCCAGCAGTTCCGTTGGGGGGCGCACCCCTCGGAATGAGCAGTTCTTC
.	TRBV7-9	TRBJ2-7	.	CASSALYEQYF	TGTGCCAGCAGCGCCCTCTACGAGCAGTACTTC
few	TRBV30	TRBJ2-7	TRBD1	CAWSLPYPGTASYEQYF	TGTGCCTGGAGTCTACCCTACCCCGGGACAGCCTCCTACGAGCAGTACTTC
.	TRBV11-3	TRBJ2-4	.	CASSFDPVGIQYF	TGTGCCAGCAGCTTTGACCCGGTCGGCATTCAGTACTTC
.	TRBV7-2	TRBJ1-2	.	CASSLKARVDYGYTF	TGTGCCAGCAGCCTAAAGGCCAGGGTGGACTATGGCTACACCTTC
once	TRBV2	TRBJ2-7	TRBD2	CASSLGGAEQYF	TGTGCCAGCAGCCTCGGGGGGGCCGAGCAGTACTTC
.	TRBV27	TRBJ2-1	TRBD2	CASSSTRLAGGAYNEQFF	TGTGCCAGCAGTTCAACCAGACTAGCGGGAGGGGCCTACAATGAGCAGTTCTTC
.	TRBV11-2	TRBJ2-3	.	CASSLVSGITDTQYF	TGTGCCAGCAGCTTAGTGTCAGGGATCACAGATACGCAGTATTTT
medium-sized	TRBV7-9	TRBJ1-2	.	CASSPLEGSYTF	TGTGCCAGCAGCCCCTTGGAAGGTAGCTACACCTTC
.	TRBV7-8	TRBJ1-4	.	CASSRGRKEKLFF	TGTGCCAGCAGCCGAGGGAGAAAGGAAAAACTGTTTTTT
.	TRBV7-9	TRBJ2-7	TRBD1	CASSLSGGWIGEQYF	TGTGCCAGCAGCCTTTCAGGGGGCTGGATCGGCGAGCAGTACTTC
few	TRBV2	TRBJ1-2	TRBD1	CASSLRGQNGYTF	TGTGCCAGCAGTCTCAGGGGGCAGAATGGCTACACCTTC
.	TRBV28	TRBJ2-1	.	CASNLDSRSYNEQFF	TGTGCCAGCAACCTGGACAGTCGCTCCTACAATGAGCAGTTCTTC
.	TRBV6-5	TRBJ1-2	TRBD1	CASSGQTGGYGYTF	TGTGCCAGCAGTGGGCAGACAGGGGGCTATGGCTACACCTTC
.	TRBV6-6	TRBJ1-3	.	CASKGPSSGNTIYF	TGTGCCAGCAAGGGACCGAGCTCTGGAAACACCATATATTTT
.	TRBV7-3	TRBJ2-1	.	CASSLISGSDEQFF	TGTGCCAGCAGCTTAATTTCTGGATCCGATGAGCAGTTCTTC
.	TRBV7-2	TRBJ2-2	.	CASSLVVQGELFF	TGTGCCAGCAGCTTAGTGGTCCAGGGTGAACTGTTTTTT
few	TRBV6-5	TRBJ1-1	.	CASRKTPNTEAFF	TGTGCCAGCAGAAAGACACCGAACACTGAAGCTTTCTTT
.	TRBV4-3	TRBJ1-6	TRBD1	CASSQGPGGGNSPLHF	TGCGCCAGCAGCCAAGGGCCAGGGGGCGGTAATTCACCCCTCCACTTT
.	TRBV5-1	TRBJ2-5	TRBD2	CASSWGGAGGETQYF	TGCGCCAGCAGCTGGGGCGGCGCGGGAGGGGAGACCCAGTACTTC
.	TRBV5-1	TRBJ2-7	.	CASSSPQGLEQYF	TGCGCCAGCAGCTCCCCCCAGGGGCTGGAGCAGTACTTC
.	TRBV4-3	TRBJ2-5	.	CASSQHTQETQYF	TGCGCCAGCAGCCAACACACCCAAGAGACCCAGTACTTC
.	TRBV10-1	TRBJ2-5	.	CAERYRNRKQETQYF	TGCGCAGAGAGATATCGGAACAGGAAACAAGAGACCCAGTACTTC
.	TRBV19	TRBJ2-1	.	CAVRGYNEQFF	TGTGCCGTCCGAGGTTACAATGAGCAGTTCTTC
.	TRBV5-8	TRBJ1-4	TRBD1	CASSGTAEKLFF	TGTGCCAGCAGCGGGACAGCCGAAAAACTGTTTTTT
once	TRBV19	TRBJ2-7	.	CASKAGPNSYEQYF	TGTGCCAGTAAAGCGGGCCCGAACTCCTACGAGCAGTACTTC